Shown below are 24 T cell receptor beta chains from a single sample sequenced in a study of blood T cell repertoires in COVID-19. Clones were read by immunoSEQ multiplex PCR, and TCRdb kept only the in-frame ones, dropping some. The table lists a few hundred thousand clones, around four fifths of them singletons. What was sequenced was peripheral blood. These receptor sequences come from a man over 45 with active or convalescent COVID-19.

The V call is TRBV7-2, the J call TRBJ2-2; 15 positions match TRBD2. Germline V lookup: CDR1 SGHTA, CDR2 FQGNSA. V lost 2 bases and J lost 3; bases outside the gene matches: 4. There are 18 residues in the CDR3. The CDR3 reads CASSLRGLAGGHTGELFF. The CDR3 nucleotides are TGTGCCAGCAGCTTAAGGGGACTAGCGGGGGGTCACACCGGGGAGCTGTTTTTT.

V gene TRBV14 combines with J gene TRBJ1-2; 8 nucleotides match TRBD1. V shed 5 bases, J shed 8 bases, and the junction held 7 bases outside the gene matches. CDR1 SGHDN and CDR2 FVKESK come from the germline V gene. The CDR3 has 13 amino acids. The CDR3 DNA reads TGTGCCAGCAGCAACCAGGGGGCTGCGGGCTACACCTTC. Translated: CASSNQGAAGYTF. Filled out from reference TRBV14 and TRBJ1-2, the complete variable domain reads EAGVTQFPSHSVIEKGQTVTLRCDPISGHDNLYWYRRVMGKEIKFLLHFVKESKQDESGMPNNRFLAERTGGTYSTLKVQPAELEDSGVYFCASSNQGAAGYTFGSGTRLTVV.

This CDR3 is CASSNQGYTEAFF. The CDR3 DNA is TGTGCCAGCAGCAACCAGGGATACACTGAAGCTTTCTTT. This chain uses TRBV7-9 with TRBJ1-1; D is perhaps TRBD1 (5 bases). V was cut by 5 bases and J by 3 bases, with 10 bases left in between. This CDR3 spans 13 amino acids. The germline V gene has CDR1 SEHNR and CDR2 FQNEAQ (reference sequence).

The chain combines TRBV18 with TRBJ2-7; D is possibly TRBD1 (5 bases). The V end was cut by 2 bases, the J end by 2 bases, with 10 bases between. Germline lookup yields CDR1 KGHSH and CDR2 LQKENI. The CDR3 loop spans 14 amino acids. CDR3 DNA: TGTGCCAGCTCACCAGACAGACAAACCTACGAGCAGTACTTC. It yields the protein CASSPDRQTYEQYF. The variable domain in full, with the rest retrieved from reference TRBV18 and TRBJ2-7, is NAGVMQNPRHLVRRRGQEARLRCSPMKGHSHVYWYRQLPEEGLKFMVYLQKENIIDESGMPKERFSAEFPKEGPSILRIQQVVRGDSAAYFCASSPDRQTYEQYFGPGTRLTVT.

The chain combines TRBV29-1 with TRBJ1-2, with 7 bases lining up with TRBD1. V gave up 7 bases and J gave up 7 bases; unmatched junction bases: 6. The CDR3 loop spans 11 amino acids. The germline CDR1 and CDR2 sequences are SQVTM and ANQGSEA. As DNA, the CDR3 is TGCAGCGGCCAACAGGGGTTTGGCTACACCTTC. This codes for CSGQQGFGYTF.

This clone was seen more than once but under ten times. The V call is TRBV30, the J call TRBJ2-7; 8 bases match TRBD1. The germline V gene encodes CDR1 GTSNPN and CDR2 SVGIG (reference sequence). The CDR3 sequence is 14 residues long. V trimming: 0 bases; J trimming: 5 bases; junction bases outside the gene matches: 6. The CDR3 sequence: CAWSVDRGTHEQYF. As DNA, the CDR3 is TGTGCCTGGAGTGTTGACAGGGGAACCCACGAGCAGTACTTC. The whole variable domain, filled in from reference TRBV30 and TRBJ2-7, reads SQTIHQWPATLVQPVGSPLSLECTVEGTSNPNLYWYRQAAGRGLQLLFYSVGIGQISSEVPQNLSASRPQDRQFILSSKKLLLSDSGFYLCAWSVDRGTHEQYFGPGTRLTVT.

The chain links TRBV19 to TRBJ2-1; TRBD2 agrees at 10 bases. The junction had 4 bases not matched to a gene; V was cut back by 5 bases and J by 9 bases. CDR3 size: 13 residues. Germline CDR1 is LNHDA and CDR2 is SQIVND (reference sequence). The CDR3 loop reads CASSGVAGGEQFF. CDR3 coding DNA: TGTGCCAGTAGTGGGGTAGCGGGAGGTGAGCAGTTCTTC.

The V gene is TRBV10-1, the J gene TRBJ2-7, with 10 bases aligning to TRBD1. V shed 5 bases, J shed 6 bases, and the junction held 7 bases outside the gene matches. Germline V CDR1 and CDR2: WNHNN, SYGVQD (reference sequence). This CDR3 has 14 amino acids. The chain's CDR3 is CASSPRTGGLEQYF. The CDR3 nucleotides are TGCGCCAGCAGTCCCCGGACAGGGGGGCTCGAGCAGTACTTC.

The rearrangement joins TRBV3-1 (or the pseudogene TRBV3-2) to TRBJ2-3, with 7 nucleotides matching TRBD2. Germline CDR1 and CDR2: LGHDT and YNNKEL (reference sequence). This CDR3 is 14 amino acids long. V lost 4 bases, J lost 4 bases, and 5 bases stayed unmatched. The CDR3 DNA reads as TGTGCCAGCAGCCCCGGGGGGATCGCAGATACGCAGTATTTT. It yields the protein CASSPGGIADTQYF.

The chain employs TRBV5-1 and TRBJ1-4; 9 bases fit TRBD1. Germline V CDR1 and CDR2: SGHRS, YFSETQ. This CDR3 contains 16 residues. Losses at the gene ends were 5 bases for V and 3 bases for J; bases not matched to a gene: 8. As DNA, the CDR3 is TGCGCCAGCAGACAAATCTACAGGGGGCCTAATGAAAAACTGTTTTTT. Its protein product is CASRQIYRGPNEKLFF.

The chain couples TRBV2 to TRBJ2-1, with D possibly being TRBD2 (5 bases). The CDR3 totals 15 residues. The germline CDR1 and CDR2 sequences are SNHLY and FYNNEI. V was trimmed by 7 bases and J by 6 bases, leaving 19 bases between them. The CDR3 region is CASTPVLRTGNEQFF. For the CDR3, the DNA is TGTGCCAGCACCCCTGTCCTGCGGACTGGCAATGAGCAGTTCTTC.

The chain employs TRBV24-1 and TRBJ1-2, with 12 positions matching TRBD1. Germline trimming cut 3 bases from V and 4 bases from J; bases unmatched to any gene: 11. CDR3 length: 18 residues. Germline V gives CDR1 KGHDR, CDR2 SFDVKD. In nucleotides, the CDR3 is TGTGCCACCAGTGATCCGGGGACAGGGGGCGCTTCATCCTATGGCTACACCTTC. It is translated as CATSDPGTGGASSYGYTF.

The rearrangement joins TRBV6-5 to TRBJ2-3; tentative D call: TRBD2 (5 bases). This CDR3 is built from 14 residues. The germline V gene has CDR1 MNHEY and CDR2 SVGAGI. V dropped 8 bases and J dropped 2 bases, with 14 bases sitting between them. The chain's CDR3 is CASPAAAATDTQYF. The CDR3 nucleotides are TGTGCCAGCCCCGCAGCGGCCGCCACAGATACGCAGTATTTT.

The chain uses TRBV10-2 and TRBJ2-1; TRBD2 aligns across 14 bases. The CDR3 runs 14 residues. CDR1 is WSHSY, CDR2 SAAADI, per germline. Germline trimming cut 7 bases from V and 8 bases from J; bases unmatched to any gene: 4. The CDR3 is CASKGTSGSHEQFF. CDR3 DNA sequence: TGCGCCAGCAAGGGGACTAGCGGGAGCCATGAGCAGTTCTTC.

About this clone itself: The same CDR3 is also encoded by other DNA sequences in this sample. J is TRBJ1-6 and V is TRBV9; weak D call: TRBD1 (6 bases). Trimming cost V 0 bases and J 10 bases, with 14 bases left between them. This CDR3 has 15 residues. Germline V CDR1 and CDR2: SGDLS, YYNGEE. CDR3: CASSVVAGENSPLHF. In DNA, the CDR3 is TGTGCCAGCAGCGTAGTGGCAGGGGAAAACTCACCCCTCCACTTT.

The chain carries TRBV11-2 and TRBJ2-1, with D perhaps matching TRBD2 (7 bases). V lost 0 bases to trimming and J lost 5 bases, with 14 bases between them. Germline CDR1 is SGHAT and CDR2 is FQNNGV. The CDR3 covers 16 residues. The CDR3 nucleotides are TGTGCCAGCAGCTTAGATAGCTGGGGGGGCAACAATGAGCAGTTCTTC. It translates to CASSLDSWGGNNEQFF.

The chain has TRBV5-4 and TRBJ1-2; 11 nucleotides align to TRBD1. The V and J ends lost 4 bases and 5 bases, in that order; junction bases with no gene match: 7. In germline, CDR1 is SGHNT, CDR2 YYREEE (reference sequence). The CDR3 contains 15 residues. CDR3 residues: CASSLGQGAIYGYTF. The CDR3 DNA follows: TGTGCCAGCAGCCTCGGACAGGGGGCGATTTATGGCTACACCTTC.

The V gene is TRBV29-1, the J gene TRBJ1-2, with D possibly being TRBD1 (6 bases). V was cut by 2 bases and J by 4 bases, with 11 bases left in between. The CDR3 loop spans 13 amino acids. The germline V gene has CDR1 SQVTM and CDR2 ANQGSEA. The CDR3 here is CSVERGGGYGYTF. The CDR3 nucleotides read TGCAGCGTTGAACGGGGGGGCGGCTATGGCTACACCTTC.

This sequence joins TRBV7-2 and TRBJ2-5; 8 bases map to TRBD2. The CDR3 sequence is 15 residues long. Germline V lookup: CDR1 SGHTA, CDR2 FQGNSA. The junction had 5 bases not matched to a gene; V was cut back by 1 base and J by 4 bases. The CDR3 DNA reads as TGTGCCAGCAGCTTAGGGGGGCTAGCGGGAGAGACCCAGTACTTC. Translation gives CASSLGGLAGETQYF.

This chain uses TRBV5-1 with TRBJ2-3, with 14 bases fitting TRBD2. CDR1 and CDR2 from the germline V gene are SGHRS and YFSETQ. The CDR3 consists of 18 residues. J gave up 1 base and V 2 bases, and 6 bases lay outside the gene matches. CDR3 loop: CASSFWTSGRRGTDTQYF. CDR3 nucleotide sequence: TGCGCCAGCAGCTTCTGGACTAGCGGGAGGAGGGGCACAGATACGCAGTATTTT.

The CDR3 region is CASSLKTGGYNEQFF. The CDR3, as DNA: TGCGCCAGCAGCTTGAAGACAGGGGGTTACAATGAGCAGTTCTTC. This rearrangement joins TRBV5-1 to TRBJ2-1, with 9 bases matching TRBD1. The CDR3 totals 15 residues. CDR1 and CDR2 from the germline V gene are SGHRS and YFSETQ. Losses at the gene ends were 1 base for V and 4 bases for J; bases not matched to a gene: 3.

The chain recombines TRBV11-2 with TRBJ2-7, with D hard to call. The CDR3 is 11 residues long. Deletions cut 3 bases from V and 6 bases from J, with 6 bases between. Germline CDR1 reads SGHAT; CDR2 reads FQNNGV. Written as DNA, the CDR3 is TGTGCCAGCAGCTTTAGAGGCGAGCAGTACTTC. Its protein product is CASSFRGEQYF. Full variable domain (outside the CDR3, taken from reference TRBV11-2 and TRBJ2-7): EAGVAQSPRYKIIEKRQSVAFWCNPISGHATLYWYQQILGQGPKLLIQFQNNGVVDDSQLPKDRFSAERLKGVDSTLKIQPAKLEDSAVYLCASSFRGEQYFGPGTRLTVT.

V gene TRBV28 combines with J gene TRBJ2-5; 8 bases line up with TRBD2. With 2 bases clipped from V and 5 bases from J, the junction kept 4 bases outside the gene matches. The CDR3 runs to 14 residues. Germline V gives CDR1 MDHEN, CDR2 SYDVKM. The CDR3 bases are TGTGCCAGCAGTTTAGCGGGAGGTACGGAGACCCAGTACTTC. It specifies CASSLAGGTETQYF.

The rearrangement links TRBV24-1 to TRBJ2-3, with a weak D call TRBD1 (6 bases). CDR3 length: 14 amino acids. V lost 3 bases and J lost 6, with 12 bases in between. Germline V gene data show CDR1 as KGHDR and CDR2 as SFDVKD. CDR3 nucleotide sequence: TGTGCCACCAGTGATGTACAGGGTCTTGATACGCAGTATTTT. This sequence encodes CATSDVQGLDTQYF.